Listed below are T cell receptor beta chains from one sample, sequenced in a study of shared clonotypes between healthy human individuals. The repertoire was sequenced with immunoSEQ multiplex PCR; TCRdb's copy has only in-frame clones and lacks some. The sample shows around 510,000 clones, approximately 95% of them seen only once. The sample was naive CD4+ T cells sorted from blood. The receptors were sampled from a young woman in good health. Each CDR3 is given with its conserved first and last residue. D genes are given only for firm matches. Clone size is stated in some rows and not others, as once, few, many or a class when expanded.

j_gene: TRBJ1-5; d_gene: NA; abundance: NA; v_gene: TRBV2; CDR3aa: CASSPAGSNQPQHF; CDR3nt: TGTGCCAGCAGCCCCGCCGGGAGCAATCAGCCCCAGCATTTT
j_gene: TRBJ2-3; d_gene: TRBD2; abundance: NA; v_gene: TRBV5-4; CDR3aa: CASSGGLAGTDTQYF; CDR3nt: TGTGCCAGCAGCGGGGGACTAGCGGGAACAGATACGCAGTATTTT
j_gene: TRBJ2-2; d_gene: TRBD2; abundance: NA; v_gene: TRBV7-2; CDR3aa: CASSLGGLAGRAGELFF; CDR3nt: TGTGCCAGCAGCTTAGGCGGTTTGGCGGGGAGGGCCGGGGAGCTGTTTTTT
j_gene: TRBJ2-4; d_gene: TRBD1; abundance: NA; v_gene: TRBV2; CDR3aa: CASSQTGGRAKNIQYF; CDR3nt: TGTGCCAGCAGTCAAACAGGGGGGCGGGCCAAAAACATTCAGTACTTC
j_gene: TRBJ2-3; d_gene: NA; abundance: NA; v_gene: TRBV28; CDR3aa: CASSPPVSTQYF; CDR3nt: TGTGCCAGCAGTCCCCCCGTCAGCACGCAGTATTTT
j_gene: TRBJ2-3; d_gene: TRBD2; abundance: NA; v_gene: TRBV2; CDR3aa: CASSAGRARLTDTQYF; CDR3nt: TGTGCCAGCAGCGCGGGGAGGGCGCGGCTCACAGATACGCAGTATTTT
j_gene: TRBJ1-6; d_gene: NA; abundance: NA; v_gene: TRBV28; CDR3aa: CASSFLDWDSPLHF; CDR3nt: TGTGCCAGCAGTTTCCTGGACTGGGATTCACCCCTCCACTTT
j_gene: TRBJ1-5; d_gene: TRBD1; abundance: few; v_gene: TRBV10-1; CDR3aa: CASKDRGYSNQPQHF; CDR3nt: TGCGCCAGCAAGGACAGGGGTTATAGCAATCAGCCCCAGCATTTT
j_gene: TRBJ1-3; d_gene: NA; abundance: NA; v_gene: TRBV2; CDR3aa: CASSGVDRSSGNTIYF; CDR3nt: TGTGCCAGCAGTGGGGTGGACCGGAGCTCTGGAAACACCATATATTTT
j_gene: TRBJ2-7; d_gene: NA; abundance: NA; v_gene: TRBV11-1; CDR3aa: CASSKPSRGAAYEQYF; CDR3nt: TGTGCCAGCAGCAAACCAAGCAGGGGTGCCGCCTACGAGCAGTACTTC
j_gene: TRBJ2-5; d_gene: NA; abundance: once; v_gene: TRBV18; CDR3aa: CASSPGFETQYF; CDR3nt: TGTGCCAGCTCACCAGGGTTTGAGACCCAGTACTTC
j_gene: TRBJ2-1; d_gene: TRBD2; abundance: NA; v_gene: TRBV15; CDR3aa: CATSRASLGLAGYNEQFF; CDR3nt: TGTGCCACCAGCAGAGCTTCATTAGGACTAGCGGGTTACAATGAGCAGTTCTTC
j_gene: TRBJ1-3; d_gene: NA; abundance: NA; v_gene: TRBV19; CDR3aa: CASRILGPHSGNTIYF; CDR3nt: TGTGCCAGTAGAATCCTGGGCCCCCACTCTGGAAACACCATATATTTT
j_gene: TRBJ2-2; d_gene: NA; abundance: NA; v_gene: TRBV5-5; CDR3aa: CASSLEWAGELFF; CDR3nt: TGTGCCAGCAGCTTGGAGTGGGCCGGGGAGCTGTTTTTT
j_gene: TRBJ2-7; d_gene: NA; abundance: NA; v_gene: TRBV19; CDR3aa: CASSIKVGSSYEQYF; CDR3nt: TGTGCCAGTAGTATAAAGGTAGGGAGCTCCTACGAGCAGTACTTC
j_gene: TRBJ1-3; d_gene: NA; abundance: NA; v_gene: TRBV7-2; CDR3aa: CASSAGHSTGNTIYF; CDR3nt: TGTGCCAGCAGCGCGGGACATTCCACTGGAAACACCATATATTTT
j_gene: TRBJ1-2; d_gene: TRBD1; abundance: NA; v_gene: TRBV5-1; CDR3aa: CASSGGQGYGYTF; CDR3nt: TGCGCCAGCAGCGGGGGACAGGGGTATGGCTACACCTTC
j_gene: TRBJ2-3; d_gene: NA; abundance: NA; v_gene: TRBV18; CDR3aa: CASSPRTTDTQYF; CDR3nt: TGTGCCAGCTCACCCCGGACTACAGATACGCAGTATTTT
j_gene: TRBJ2-6; d_gene: TRBD2; abundance: NA; v_gene: TRBV28; CDR3aa: CASSLRGVSSGANVLTF; CDR3nt: TGTGCCAGCAGTTTGCGGGGGGTGAGCTCTGGGGCCAACGTCCTGACTTTC
j_gene: TRBJ1-5; d_gene: TRBD1; abundance: NA; v_gene: TRBV10-3; CDR3aa: CAISDRGPSDQPQHF; CDR3nt: TGTGCCATCAGTGACAGGGGGCCCTCCGATCAGCCCCAGCATTTT
j_gene: TRBJ2-7; d_gene: NA; abundance: NA; v_gene: TRBV30; CDR3aa: CAWSVGDSTYEQYF; CDR3nt: TGTGCCTGGAGTGTGGGGGACTCAACCTACGAGCAGTACTTC
j_gene: TRBJ2-2; d_gene: TRBD1; abundance: NA; v_gene: TRBV7-8; CDR3aa: CASSPDRVNTGELFF; CDR3nt: TGTGCCAGCAGCCCAGACAGGGTTAACACCGGGGAGCTGTTTTTT
j_gene: TRBJ1-1; d_gene: NA; abundance: once; v_gene: TRBV5-6; CDR3aa: CASSPLDGLNTEASF; CDR3nt: TGTGCCAGCAGCCCACTGGACGGCTTGAACACTGAAGCTTCCTTT
j_gene: TRBJ2-1; d_gene: TRBD1; abundance: NA; v_gene: TRBV5-1; CDR3aa: CASSRTGDHNEQFF; CDR3nt: TGCGCCAGCAGCCGGACAGGGGATCACAATGAGCAGTTCTTC
j_gene: TRBJ2-1; d_gene: NA; abundance: NA; v_gene: TRBV28; CDR3aa: CASRGQTRSSYNEQFF; CDR3nt: TGTGCCAGTCGAGGTCAAACTCGGAGCTCCTACAATGAGCAGTTCTTC
j_gene: TRBJ2-5; d_gene: NA; abundance: NA; v_gene: TRBV29-1; CDR3aa: CSASDTQETQYF; CDR3nt: TGCAGCGCCTCGGACACCCAAGAGACCCAGTACTTC
j_gene: TRBJ2-3; d_gene: NA; abundance: NA; v_gene: TRBV4-1; CDR3aa: CASSQVSGSTDTQYF; CDR3nt: TGCGCCAGCAGCCAAGTGTCAGGGTCTACAGATACGCAGTATTTT
j_gene: TRBJ1-2; d_gene: TRBD1; abundance: NA; v_gene: TRBV30; CDR3aa: CAWAAGTGANYGYTF; CDR3nt: TGTGCCTGGGCCGCCGGGACAGGTGCTAACTATGGCTACACCTTC
j_gene: TRBJ2-7; d_gene: NA; abundance: NA; v_gene: TRBV5-5; CDR3aa: CASSFGTPSYEQYF; CDR3nt: TGTGCCAGCAGCTTCGGGACTCCCTCCTACGAGCAGTACTTC
j_gene: TRBJ1-1; d_gene: NA; abundance: NA; v_gene: TRBV27; CDR3aa: CASRKRQVNMNTEAFF; CDR3nt: TGTGCCAGCAGAAAAAGACAGGTCAACATGAACACTGAAGCTTTCTTT
j_gene: TRBJ1-2; d_gene: TRBD1; abundance: once; v_gene: TRBV4-2; CDR3aa: CASSQDRQGDYGYTF; CDR3nt: TGTGCCAGCAGCCAAGATCGACAGGGCGACTATGGCTACACCTTC
j_gene: TRBJ2-2; d_gene: TRBD2; abundance: NA; v_gene: TRBV18; CDR3aa: CASSPRTSGRPPNTGELFF; CDR3nt: TGTGCCAGCTCACCACGGACTAGCGGGAGACCGCCAAACACCGGGGAGCTGTTTTTT
j_gene: TRBJ2-1; d_gene: TRBD2; abundance: NA; v_gene: TRBV28; CDR3aa: CASSPLAGGRTYNEQFF; CDR3nt: TGTGCCAGCAGTCCATTAGCGGGAGGACGGACCTACAATGAGCAGTTCTTC
j_gene: TRBJ1-5; d_gene: TRBD1; abundance: NA; v_gene: TRBV6-1; CDR3aa: CASSDSVTGVGGNQPQHF; CDR3nt: TGTGCCAGCAGTGATAGCGTCACAGGGGTGGGTGGCAATCAGCCCCAGCATTTT
j_gene: TRBJ1-2; d_gene: NA; abundance: NA; v_gene: TRBV19; CDR3aa: CASSPEALRAGGYTF; CDR3nt: TGTGCCAGTAGTCCCGAGGCACTCCGGGCGGGGGGCTACACCTTC
j_gene: TRBJ2-7; d_gene: TRBD2; abundance: NA; v_gene: TRBV5-1; CDR3aa: CASKPRLAGISYEQYF; CDR3nt: TGCGCCAGCAAGCCCAGACTAGCGGGTATCTCCTACGAGCAGTACTTC
j_gene: TRBJ2-3; d_gene: NA; abundance: NA; v_gene: TRBV25-1; CDR3aa: CASSDYRGGDTQYF; CDR3nt: TGTGCCAGCAGTGATTACAGGGGGGGAGATACGCAGTATTTT
j_gene: TRBJ2-7; d_gene: TRBD2; abundance: NA; v_gene: TRBV5-1; CDR3aa: CASSLPGTSVEQYF; CDR3nt: TGCGCCAGCAGCTTACCCGGGACTAGCGTAGAGCAGTACTTC
j_gene: TRBJ2-7; d_gene: TRBD2; abundance: NA; v_gene: TRBV30; CDR3aa: CACSSGPEQYF; CDR3nt: TGTGCCTGTTCTAGCGGGCCGGAGCAGTACTTC
j_gene: TRBJ2-3; d_gene: NA; abundance: NA; v_gene: TRBV7-9; CDR3aa: CASRRTGLDTQYF; CDR3nt: TGTGCCAGCAGACGAACAGGGTTGGATACGCAGTATTTT
j_gene: TRBJ1-2; d_gene: TRBD1; abundance: NA; v_gene: TRBV28; CDR3aa: CASSPGTGADGYTF; CDR3nt: TGTGCCAGCAGTCCAGGGACAGGGGCAGATGGCTACACCTTC
j_gene: TRBJ2-3; d_gene: NA; abundance: NA; v_gene: TRBV28; CDR3aa: CASSKTQLGTDTQYF; CDR3nt: TGTGCCAGCAGTAAAACACAGCTGGGCACAGATACGCAGTATTTT
j_gene: TRBJ1-5; d_gene: NA; abundance: NA; v_gene: TRBV4-1; CDR3aa: CASSQVPIGNQPQHF; CDR3nt: TGCGCCAGCAGCCAAGTTCCTATTGGCAATCAGCCCCAGCATTTT
j_gene: TRBJ2-2; d_gene: TRBD2; abundance: NA; v_gene: TRBV7-6; CDR3aa: CASSLSGTPNTGELFF; CDR3nt: TGTGCCAGCAGCCTTAGCGGGACCCCTAACACCGGGGAGCTGTTTTTT
j_gene: TRBJ2-7; d_gene: TRBD1; abundance: NA; v_gene: TRBV5-1; CDR3aa: CASSFTGTGVEQYF; CDR3nt: TGCGCCAGCAGCTTTACCGGGACAGGGGTCGAGCAGTACTTC
j_gene: TRBJ2-1; d_gene: NA; abundance: NA; v_gene: TRBV4-1; CDR3aa: CASSQDAERQFF; CDR3nt: TGCGCCAGCAGCCAAGATGCCGAGAGGCAGTTCTTC
j_gene: TRBJ1-3; d_gene: TRBD1; abundance: NA; v_gene: TRBV6-5; CDR3aa: CASRDSNGNTIYF; CDR3nt: TGTGCCAGCCGGGACAGCAACGGAAACACCATATATTTT
j_gene: TRBJ1-5; d_gene: NA; abundance: NA; v_gene: TRBV6-1; CDR3aa: CASKLDGFSNQPQHF; CDR3nt: TGTGCCAGCAAACTGGACGGATTTAGCAATCAGCCCCAGCATTTT
j_gene: TRBJ2-7; d_gene: NA; abundance: NA; v_gene: TRBV28; CDR3aa: CASSRDLPQEQYF; CDR3nt: TGTGCCAGCAGTCGGGACTTGCCACAAGAGCAGTACTTC
j_gene: TRBJ2-1; d_gene: TRBD2; abundance: NA; v_gene: TRBV19; CDR3aa: CASSMWTSVTEQFF; CDR3nt: TGTGCCAGTAGTATGTGGACTAGCGTAACTGAGCAGTTCTTC
j_gene: TRBJ2-7; d_gene: NA; abundance: NA; v_gene: TRBV7-9; CDR3aa: CASSQGGQSLSYEQYF; CDR3nt: TGTGCCAGCAGCCAAGGAGGACAGTCTCTTTCCTACGAGCAGTACTTC
j_gene: TRBJ2-7; d_gene: TRBD1; abundance: NA; v_gene: TRBV25-1; CDR3aa: CASSKINYLGTAYEQYF; CDR3nt: TGTGCCAGCAGCAAGATAAACTACCTCGGGACAGCCTACGAGCAGTACTTC
j_gene: TRBJ1-5; d_gene: NA; abundance: NA; v_gene: TRBV5-1; CDR3aa: CASSSGQGQPQHF; CDR3nt: TGCGCCAGCAGCTCGGGCCAGGGGCAGCCCCAGCATTTT
j_gene: TRBJ1-5; d_gene: TRBD1; abundance: NA; v_gene: TRBV9; CDR3aa: CASSLGTGNQPQHF; CDR3nt: TGTGCCAGCAGCCTCGGGACAGGGAATCAGCCCCAGCATTTT